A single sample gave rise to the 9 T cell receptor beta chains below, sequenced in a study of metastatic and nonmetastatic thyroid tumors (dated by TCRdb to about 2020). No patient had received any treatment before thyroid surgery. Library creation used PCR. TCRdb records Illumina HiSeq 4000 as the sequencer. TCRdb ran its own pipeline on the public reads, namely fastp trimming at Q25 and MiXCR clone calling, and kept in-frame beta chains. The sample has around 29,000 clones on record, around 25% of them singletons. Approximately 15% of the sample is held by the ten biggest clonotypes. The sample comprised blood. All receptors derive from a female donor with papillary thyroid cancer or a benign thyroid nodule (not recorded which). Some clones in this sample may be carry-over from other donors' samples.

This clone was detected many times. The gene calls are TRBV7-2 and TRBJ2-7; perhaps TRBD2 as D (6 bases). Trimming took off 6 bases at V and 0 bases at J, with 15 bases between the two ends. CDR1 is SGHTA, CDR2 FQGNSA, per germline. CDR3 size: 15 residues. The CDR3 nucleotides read TGTGCCAGCAGTTTGACTAGTCAAAGCTCCTACGAGCAGTACTTC. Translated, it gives CASSLTSQSSYEQYF.

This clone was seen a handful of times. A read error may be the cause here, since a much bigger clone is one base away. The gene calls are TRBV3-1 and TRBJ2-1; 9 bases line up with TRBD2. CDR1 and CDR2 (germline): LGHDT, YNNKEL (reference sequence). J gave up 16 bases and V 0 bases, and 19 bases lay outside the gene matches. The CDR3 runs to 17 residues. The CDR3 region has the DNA TGTGCCAGCAGCCAAGATCGTGGGACTAGCTGCCTTTCCTGGGGTTTCTTC. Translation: CASSQDRGTSCLSWGFF.

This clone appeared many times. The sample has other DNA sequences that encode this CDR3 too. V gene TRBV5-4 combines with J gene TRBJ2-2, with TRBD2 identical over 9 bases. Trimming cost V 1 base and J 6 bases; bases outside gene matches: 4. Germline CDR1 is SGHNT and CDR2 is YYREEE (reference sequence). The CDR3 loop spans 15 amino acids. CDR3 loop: CASSLKAGGAGELFF. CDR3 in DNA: TGTGCCAGCAGCTTGAAGGCGGGAGGGGCCGGGGAGCTGTTTTTT.

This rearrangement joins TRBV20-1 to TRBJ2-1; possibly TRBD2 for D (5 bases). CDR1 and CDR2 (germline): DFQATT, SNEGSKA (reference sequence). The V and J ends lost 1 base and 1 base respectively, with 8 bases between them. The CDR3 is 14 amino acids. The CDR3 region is CSARGELSYNEQFF. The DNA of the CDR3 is TGCAGTGCTAGAGGGGAGTTATCCTACAATGAGCAGTTCTTC.

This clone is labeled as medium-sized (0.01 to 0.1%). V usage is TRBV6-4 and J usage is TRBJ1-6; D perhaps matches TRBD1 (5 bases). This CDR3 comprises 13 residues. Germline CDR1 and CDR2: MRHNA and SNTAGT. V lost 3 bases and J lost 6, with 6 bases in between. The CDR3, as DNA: TGTGCCAGCAGTGAGGGGCTTAATTCACCCCTCCACTTT. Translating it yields CASSEGLNSPLHF.

CDR3: CAIKPGLAEERSTGELFF. Here the CDR3 DNA reads TGTGCCATCAAACCGGGACTAGCGGAGGAGCGTAGCACCGGGGAGCTGTTTTTT. The rearrangement joins TRBV10-3 to TRBJ2-2; 11 nucleotides align to TRBD2. V lost 7 bases, J lost 4 bases, and 14 bases stayed unmatched. The V gene's germline CDR1 is ENHRY and CDR2 SYGVKD. This CDR3 has 18 amino acids.

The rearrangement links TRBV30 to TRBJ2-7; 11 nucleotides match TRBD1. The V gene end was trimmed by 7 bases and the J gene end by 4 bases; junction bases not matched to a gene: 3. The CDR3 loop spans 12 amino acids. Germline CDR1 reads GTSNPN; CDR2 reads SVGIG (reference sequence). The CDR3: CAYGTGGYEQYF. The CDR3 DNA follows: TGTGCCTATGGGACAGGGGGTTACGAGCAGTACTTC.

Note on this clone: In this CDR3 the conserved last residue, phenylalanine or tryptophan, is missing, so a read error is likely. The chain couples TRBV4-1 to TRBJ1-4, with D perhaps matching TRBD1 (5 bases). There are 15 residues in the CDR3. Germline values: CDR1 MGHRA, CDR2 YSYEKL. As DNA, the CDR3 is TGCGCCAGCATCCAAGATCCAGGGAGGAATGAAAAACTGTTTTTA. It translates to CASIQDPGRNEKLFL.

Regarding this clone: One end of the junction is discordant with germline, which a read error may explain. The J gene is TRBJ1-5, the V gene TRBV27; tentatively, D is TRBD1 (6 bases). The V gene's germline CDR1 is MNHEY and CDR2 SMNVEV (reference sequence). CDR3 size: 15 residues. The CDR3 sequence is CASSLSRGFGQPQHF. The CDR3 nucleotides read TGTGCCAGCAGTTTATCGAGGGGGTTTGGGCAGCCACAGCATTTT.